The clone carrying this T cell receptor beta chain was recorded once. Its specificity is unknown. TCRdb keeps only in-frame clones here, not all; method: immunoSEQ multiplex PCR. The table shows roughly 15,000 clones, with approximately 83% occurring only once. This sample is part of a study of PD-1 blockade in classical Hodgkin lymphoma. V was shortened by 4 bases and J by 5 bases, with 18 bases between the two germline ends. CDR3 length equals 17 residues. In germline, CDR1 is MNHNS, CDR2 SASEGT. Broader study findings: As was reported, newly diagnosed patients showed lower baseline TCR diversity than healthy donors did.

All the patients suffered relapse after autologous stem cell transplantation, and brentuximab vedotin exposure differed. Sequencing used peripheral blood mononuclear cells (PBMCs), obtained at baseline. V gene TRBV6-1 combines with J gene TRBJ2-6; D perhaps matches TRBD1 (6 bases). The sequence came from a human donor with classical Hodgkin lymphoma. CDR3 residues: CASSGNREQSRANVLTF. The CDR3 DNA is TGTGCCAGCAGTGGTAACAGGGAACAAAGTCGGGCCAACGTCCTGACTTTC.